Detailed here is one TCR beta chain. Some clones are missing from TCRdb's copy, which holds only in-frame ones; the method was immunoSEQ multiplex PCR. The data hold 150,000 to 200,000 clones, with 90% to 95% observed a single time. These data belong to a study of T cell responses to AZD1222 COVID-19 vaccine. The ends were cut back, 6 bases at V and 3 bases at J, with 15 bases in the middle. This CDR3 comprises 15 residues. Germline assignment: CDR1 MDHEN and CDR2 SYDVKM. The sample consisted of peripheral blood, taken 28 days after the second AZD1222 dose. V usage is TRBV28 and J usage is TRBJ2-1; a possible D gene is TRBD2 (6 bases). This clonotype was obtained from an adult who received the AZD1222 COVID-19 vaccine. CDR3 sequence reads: CASSTPEGNYNEQFF. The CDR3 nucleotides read TGTGCCAGCAGCACCCCGGAGGGGAACTACAATGAGCAGTTCTTC. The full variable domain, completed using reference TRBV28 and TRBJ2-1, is DVKVTQSSRYLVKRTGEKVFLECVQDMDHENMFWYRQDPGLGLRLIYFSYDVKMKEKGDIPEGYSVSREKKERFSLILESASTNQTSMYLCASSTPEGNYNEQFFGPGTRLTVL.